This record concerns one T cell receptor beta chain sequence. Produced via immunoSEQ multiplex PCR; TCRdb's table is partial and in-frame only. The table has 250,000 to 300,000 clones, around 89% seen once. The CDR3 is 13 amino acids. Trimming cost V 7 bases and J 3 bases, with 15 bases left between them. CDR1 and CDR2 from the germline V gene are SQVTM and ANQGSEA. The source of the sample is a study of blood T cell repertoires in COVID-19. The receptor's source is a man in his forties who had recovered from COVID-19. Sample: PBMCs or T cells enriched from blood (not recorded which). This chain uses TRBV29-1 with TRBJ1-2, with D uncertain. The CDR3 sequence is CSGGRMADYGYTF. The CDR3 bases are TGCAGCGGCGGCAGAATGGCCGACTATGGCTACACCTTC.